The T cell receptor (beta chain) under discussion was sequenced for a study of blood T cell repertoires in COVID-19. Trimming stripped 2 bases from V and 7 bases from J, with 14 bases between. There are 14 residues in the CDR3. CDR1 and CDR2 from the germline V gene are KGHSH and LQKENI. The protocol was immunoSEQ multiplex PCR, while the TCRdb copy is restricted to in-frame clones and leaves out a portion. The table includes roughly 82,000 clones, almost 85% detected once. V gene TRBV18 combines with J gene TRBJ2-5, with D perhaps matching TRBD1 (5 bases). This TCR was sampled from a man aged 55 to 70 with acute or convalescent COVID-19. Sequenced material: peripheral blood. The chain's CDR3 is CASSPDRVDVTQYF. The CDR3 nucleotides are TGTGCCAGCTCACCAGACAGAGTTGATGTGACCCAGTACTTC.